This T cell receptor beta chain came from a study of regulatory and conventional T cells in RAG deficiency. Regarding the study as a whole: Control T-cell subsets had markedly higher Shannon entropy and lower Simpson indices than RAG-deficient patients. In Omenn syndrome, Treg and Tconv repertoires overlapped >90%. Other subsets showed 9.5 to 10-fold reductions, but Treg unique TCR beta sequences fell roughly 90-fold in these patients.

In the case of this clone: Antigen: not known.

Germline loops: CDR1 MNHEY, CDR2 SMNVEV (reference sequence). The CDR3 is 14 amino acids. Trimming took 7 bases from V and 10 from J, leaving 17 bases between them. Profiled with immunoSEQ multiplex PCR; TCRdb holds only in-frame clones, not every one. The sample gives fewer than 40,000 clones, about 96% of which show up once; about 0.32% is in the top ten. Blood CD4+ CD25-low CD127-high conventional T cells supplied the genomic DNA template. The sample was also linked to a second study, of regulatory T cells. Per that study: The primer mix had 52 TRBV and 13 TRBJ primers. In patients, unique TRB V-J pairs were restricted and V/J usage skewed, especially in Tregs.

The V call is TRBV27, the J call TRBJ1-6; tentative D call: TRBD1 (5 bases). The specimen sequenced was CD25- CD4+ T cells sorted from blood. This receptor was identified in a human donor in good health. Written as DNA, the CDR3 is TGTGCCAGCAAGTCAGAACGGGGGACCTCACCCCTCCACTTT. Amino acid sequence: CASKSERGTSPLHF.